The rows below give T cell receptor beta chains drawn from one sample of a study. TCRdb recomputed calls from the 5' RACE reads with MiXCR, one row per CDR3 protein. The sample carries about 54,000 distinct CDR3 sequences, about 15% recorded once. Sequencing was performed on naive CD4+ T cells sorted from blood. The receptors were gathered from a female donor with breast cancer. CDR3s include the opening cysteine and the closing phenylalanine or tryptophan. Fields, in order: D gene, V gene, J gene, CDR3 protein. The D gene is left open where the match is weak.

d_gene: -
v_gene: TRBV7-9
j_gene: TRBJ2-1
CDR3aa: CASSFEGIPFEQFF

d_gene: TRBD1
v_gene: TRBV12-3/TRBV12-4
j_gene: TRBJ2-5
CDR3aa: CASTDRGQETQYF

d_gene: -
v_gene: TRBV20-1
j_gene: TRBJ1-1
CDR3aa: CSARKSSRENTEAFF

d_gene: -
v_gene: TRBV28
j_gene: TRBJ2-1
CDR3aa: CASSFIAGGYNEQFF

d_gene: -
v_gene: TRBV5-1
j_gene: TRBJ1-2
CDR3aa: CASSGDGVYGYTF

d_gene: -
v_gene: TRBV11-3
j_gene: TRBJ2-3
CDR3aa: CASSFHTDTQYF

d_gene: TRBD1
v_gene: TRBV7-8
j_gene: TRBJ2-1
CDR3aa: CASSLAAGQDYNEQFF

d_gene: -
v_gene: TRBV5-5
j_gene: TRBJ2-7
CDR3aa: CASSLILGTYEQYF

d_gene: -
v_gene: TRBV20-1
j_gene: TRBJ1-1
CDR3aa: CSASRSSGVEAFF

d_gene: -
v_gene: TRBV18
j_gene: TRBJ2-5
CDR3aa: CASSPPMSETQYF